This entry is about one TCR beta chain. This sample stems from a study of shared clonotypes between healthy human individuals. Terminally differentiated effector memory CD45RA+ cells were excluded from the naive CD8 cells, which were CD45RO-negative and positively selected for CCR7. This CDR3 contains 14 residues. Between the trimmed V and J ends, which lost 8 bases and 5 bases, there was a span of 19 bases. Germline assignment: CDR1 SQVTM and CDR2 ANQGSEA. Sequencing used immunoSEQ multiplex PCR; TCRdb keeps in-frame clones, though not all of them. Of about 2 million clones listed, about 95% are singletons.

The rearrangement joins TRBV29-1 to TRBJ2-1; D not resolved. This clonotype was obtained from a young man in good health. Sequencing was carried out using naive CD8+ T cells sorted from blood. This CDR3 reads CSPRNLRGHNEQFF. In DNA, the CDR3 is TGCAGCCCAAGAAATCTGCGAGGCCACAATGAGCAGTTCTTC.